The T cell receptor (beta chain) described here comes from a study of graft-versus-host responses after intestinal transplantation. Generated by immunoSEQ multiplex PCR, the TCRdb table keeps only in-frame clones and is missing some. The sample lists over 100,000 clones; 85% to 95% were seen once. CDR1 is SGHVS, CDR2 FNYEAQ, per germline. With V trimmed by 5 bases and J by 4 bases, 7 bases remained unmatched. The CDR3 spans 15 residues. Comment on this clone: Its specificity is unknown.

V gene TRBV7-6 combines with J gene TRBJ1-3, with 8 bases lining up with TRBD1. The source material was unstimulated CD8+ T cells sorted from spleen or lymph node cells, sampled before transplant. The receptor was derived from a human donor who was the organ donor for an intestinal transplant. As DNA, the CDR3 is TGTGCCAGCAGCCGCGGACAGGGATGGGGAAACACCATATATTTT. It specifies CASSRGQGWGNTIYF.